This TCR beta chain emerged from a study of cytomegalovirus exposure and HLA in healthy donors. The V end was cut by 0 bases, the J end by 8 bases, with 7 bases between. There are 12 residues in the CDR3. Germline CDR1 GTSNPN, CDR2 SVGIG (reference sequence). About this clone: Its antigen is not known.

Study findings and constraints: Some TCR beta chains (around 160 of them) were listed as cytomegalovirus-associated.

Use of 60 Vbeta and 13 Jbeta primers characterized the PCR. Here immunoSEQ multiplex PCR was the method, and the copy in TCRdb shows in-frame clones only, minus some. The table lists more than 95,000 clones, 64% of them singletons. The rearrangement joins TRBV30 to TRBJ2-2; D gene unclear. The TCR was taken from a man aged 60-69 years in good health and CMV-seronegative. The specimen was PBMCs. CDR3 coding DNA: TGTGCCTGGAGTGTACTATCGGGGGAGCTGTTTTTT. This sequence encodes CAWSVLSGELFF.